This T cell receptor (beta chain) was recorded in a study of blood T cell repertoires in COVID-19. Study as a whole: Italy, Spain and the United States were the sources of the convalescent and acute COVID-19 samples.

Trimming removed 2 bases at V and 8 bases at J, with 11 bases between. Germline V gene lookup returns CDR1 SGDLS and CDR2 YYNGEE. This CDR3 is 14 amino acids long. The protocol was immunoSEQ multiplex PCR, while the TCRdb copy is restricted to in-frame clones and leaves out a portion. The profile shows 200,000 or so clones, around 85% of them singletons. This clonotype originated in a man between 65 and 85 years old with active or convalescent COVID-19. The sequenced sample was peripheral blood. The chain employs TRBV9 and TRBJ1-6; D may be TRBD1 (5 bases). The CDR3 loop is CASSVGGEDSPLHF. In DNA form, the CDR3 reads TGTGCCAGCAGCGTCGGGGGAGAGGATTCACCCCTCCACTTT.